Listed here are 23 T cell receptor beta chains from one sample, sequenced in a study of T cells in tuberculosis. After thawing and overnight rest, PBMC were stained with GMM-loaded CD1B tetramer, viability dye and anti-CD3 for sorting. The lipid loaded on the CD1B tetramers was C32 glucose monomycolate from Rhodococcus equi. Profiled with immunoSEQ multiplex PCR; TCRdb holds only in-frame clones, not every one. The top ten clones hold over 10% of a sample with about 59,000 clones, 80% to 85% of them seen once. The material sequenced was CD1b-GMM tetramer-negative cells sorted from PBMCs. These receptors all stem from an adult woman with latent tuberculosis.

The chain joins TRBV19 to TRBJ2-1, with 7 bases matching TRBD2. This CDR3 spans 14 amino acids. Germline V gene data show CDR1 as LNHDA and CDR2 as SQIVND (reference sequence). V gave up 7 bases and J gave up 1 base; unmatched junction bases: 4. The CDR3 DNA reads as TGTGCCAGTACTAGCGGCCTTTCCTACAATGAGCAGTTCTTC. Residues: CASTSGLSYNEQFF.

This clone was counted only a few times. The chain uses TRBV6-5 and TRBJ2-2; D possibly corresponds to TRBD2 (5 bases). Germline V gene sequence: CDR1 MNHEY, CDR2 SVGAGI. V was pared by 7 bases and J by 3 bases, with 12 bases between. The CDR3 sequence is 14 residues long. CDR3 nucleotides: TGTGCCAGCACCGTAGACGGGGACACCGGGGAGCTGTTTTTT. This translates into CASTVDGDTGELFF.

This clone was observed a single time. The CDR3 DNA reads as TGCGCCAGCAGCCGAGTCCCGGGACACCCTAGCACAGATACGCAGTATTTT. It is translated as CASSRVPGHPSTDTQYF. V is TRBV4-1 and J is TRBJ2-3, with a possible D match to TRBD1 (6 bases). The CDR3 loop spans 17 amino acids. Trimming took off 4 bases at V and 0 bases at J, with 17 bases between the two ends. Germline assignment: CDR1 MGHRA and CDR2 YSYEKL.

The V and J genes are TRBV28 and TRBJ1-5; 8 bases are a match to TRBD1. The ends lost 7 bases at V and 7 bases at J; junction bases unmatched: 12. Germline lookup yields CDR1 MDHEN and CDR2 SYDVKM. The CDR3 covers 15 residues. In DNA, the CDR3 is TGTGCCAGCAACATTGGACAGGGAGGTTGGCAGCCCCAGCATTTT. Translating gives CASNIGQGGWQPQHF.

This clone was recorded only once. V gene TRBV5-4 combines with J gene TRBJ1-1, with a weak D call TRBD1 (5 bases). CDR1 and CDR2 from the germline V gene are SGHNT and YYREEE (reference sequence). V lost 4 bases to trimming and J lost 1 base, with 11 bases between them. The CDR3 extends over 14 amino acids. This CDR3 reads CASSPGWGNTEAFF. CDR3 DNA: TGTGCCAGCAGCCCAGGGTGGGGGAACACTGAAGCTTTCTTT.

The genes are TRBV20-1 and TRBJ2-5, with a weak D call TRBD1 (6 bases). With 4 bases removed from V and 5 bases from J, the gap between germline ends came to 8 bases. CDR1 and CDR2 (germline): DFQATT, SNEGSKA (reference sequence). CDR3 size: 11 residues. The CDR3 sequence is CSANRGETQYF. In DNA form, the CDR3 reads TGCAGTGCTAATAGGGGGGAGACCCAGTACTTC.

The gene calls are TRBV2 and TRBJ1-2; the D gene is possibly TRBD1 (5 bases). Trimming cost V 2 bases and J 4 bases, with 11 bases left between them. CDR1 is SNHLY, CDR2 FYNNEI, per germline. The CDR3 runs to 14 residues. For the CDR3, the DNA is TGTGCCAGCAGTGAATGGAACAGGCCCTATGGCTACACCTTC. Translation gives CASSEWNRPYGYTF. Drawing the rest from reference TRBV2 and TRBJ1-2, the complete variable domain is EPEVTQTPSHQVTQMGQEVILRCVPISNHLYFYWYRQILGQKVEFLVSFYNNEISEKSEIFDDQFSVERPDGSNFTLKIRSTKLEDSAMYFCASSEWNRPYGYTFGSGTRLTVV.

The genes are TRBV11-2 and TRBJ2-7; 8 bases map to TRBD2. V was pared by 6 bases and J by 1 base, with 14 bases of the junction left unmatched. CDR1 and CDR2 from the germline V gene are SGHAT and FQNNGV. The CDR3 extends over 17 amino acids. The CDR3 bases are TGTGCCAGCAGTTTCGCTCTCTCGACTAGCGAGTCCTACGAGCAGTACTTC. Translating it yields CASSFALSTSESYEQYF.

The chain is built from TRBV19 and TRBJ1-2; TRBD1 matches 10 bases. J lost 4 bases, V lost 4 bases, and 6 bases had no gene match. Germline CDR1 reads LNHDA; CDR2 reads SQIVND (reference sequence). This CDR3 contains 15 residues. CDR3 nucleotides: TGTGCCAGTAGTAGCGGGACAGGGGCTGGCTATGGCTACACCTTC. Translated: CASSSGTGAGYGYTF.

This clone was recorded once. The chain uses TRBV6-5 and TRBJ1-2, with D unclear. Germline values: CDR1 MNHEY, CDR2 SVGAGI. The V end lost 6 bases, the J end lost 8 bases, and 19 bases lay between the germline ends. The CDR3 covers 14 residues. In DNA, the CDR3 is TGTGCCAGCAGCCGACTGTCCCCCCTTCAAGGCTACACCTTC. Translated: CASSRLSPLQGYTF.

The rearrangement uses TRBV25-1 and TRBJ2-3; 10 nucleotides agree with TRBD2. Germline values: CDR1 MGHDK, CDR2 SYGVNS. V gave up 1 base and J gave up 5 bases; unmatched junction bases: 9. The CDR3 loop spans 17 amino acids. The DNA of the CDR3 is TGTGCCAGCAGTGAATCGGGACTAGCGTTCCATTTAGATACGCAGTATTTT. It codes for CASSESGLAFHLDTQYF.

The V and J genes are TRBV7-2 and TRBJ1-3; D call uncertain. This CDR3 is 14 amino acids long. CDR1 SGHTA and CDR2 FQGNSA come from the germline V gene. V lost 4 bases to trimming and J lost 7 bases, with 14 bases between them. The CDR3 spells CASSYRPPGNTIYF. The CDR3 DNA is TGTGCCAGCAGCTACCGCCCACCGGGGAACACCATATATTTT.

The chain combines TRBV2 with TRBJ1-2; 11 bases align to TRBD1. Germline CDR1 is SNHLY and CDR2 is FYNNEI. This CDR3 spans 15 amino acids. V shed 6 bases and J 2 bases; nucleotides not matched to a gene: 5. For the CDR3, the DNA is TGTGCCAGCAGCTCCGGGACAGGGGGAAACTATGGCTACACCTTC. It yields the protein CASSSGTGGNYGYTF.

The rearrangement uses TRBV28 and TRBJ1-2; no firm D call. Germline CDR1 is MDHEN and CDR2 is SYDVKM. The CDR3 is 16 residues long. V dropped 2 bases and J dropped 8 bases, with 21 bases sitting between them. The chain's CDR3 is CASSLLGREAGMGYTF. CDR3 in DNA: TGTGCCAGCAGTTTACTAGGGAGGGAGGCGGGAATGGGCTACACCTTC.

In this sample, this clone turned up once. V usage is TRBV5-6 and J usage is TRBJ1-2, with TRBD1 matching over 9 bases. The CDR3 loop spans 15 amino acids. Trimming cost V 3 bases and J 5 bases; bases outside gene matches: 8. Per germline, CDR1 SGHDT and CDR2 YYEEEE. The CDR3 is CASSSGTGTNYGYTF. CDR3 DNA sequence: TGTGCCAGCAGCTCAGGGACAGGGACGAATTATGGCTACACCTTC.

The chain uses TRBV7-9 and TRBJ2-5, with 11 bases matching TRBD2. The CDR3 is made up of 15 amino acids. Germline values: CDR1 SEHNR, CDR2 FQNEAQ (reference sequence). Trimming cost V 6 bases and J 2 bases; bases outside gene matches: 5. The CDR3 loop reads CASRTSGAIQETQYF. CDR3 nucleotides: TGTGCCAGCAGGACTAGCGGGGCAATACAAGAGACCCAGTACTTC. Full variable domain (rest looked up from reference TRBV7-9 and TRBJ2-5): DTGVSQNPRHKITKRGQNVTFRCDPISEHNRLYWYRQTLGQGPEFLTYFQNEAQLEKSRLLSDRFSAERPKGSFSTLEIQRTEQGDSAMYLCASRTSGAIQETQYFGPGTRLLVL.

The chain is built from TRBV11-2 and TRBJ2-3, with TRBD2 matching over 9 bases. CDR1 and CDR2 (germline): SGHAT, FQNNGV. The ends lost 5 bases at V and 4 bases at J; junction bases unmatched: 13. The CDR3 spans 17 residues. CDR3 DNA sequence: TGTGCCAGCAGCCCCACAGGCGCGGGAGGGGGCCCAGATACGCAGTATTTT. It specifies CASSPTGAGGGPDTQYF.

In its sample, this clone was seen once. The J gene is TRBJ2-4, the V gene TRBV7-9; TRBD2 aligns across 12 bases. The CDR3 runs to 14 residues. Germline-derived CDR1 and CDR2 are SEHNR and FQNEAQ (reference sequence). J was trimmed by 8 bases and V by 5 bases; bases with no gene match: 4. The CDR3 loop reads CASSLTSGRYIQYF. The CDR3 DNA reads TGTGCCAGCAGCCTGACTAGCGGGAGATACATTCAGTACTTC.

The rearrangement uses TRBV5-5 and TRBJ1-2; TRBD1 might be the D (5 bases). The CDR3 totals 14 residues. Germline V gene sequence: CDR1 SGHKS, CDR2 YYEKEE (reference sequence). The V end was cut by 1 base, the J end by 4 bases, with 11 bases between. The CDR3 coding sequence is TGTGCCAGCAGCTTGAGACAGTCGTTCTATGGCTACACCTTC. Translation gives CASSLRQSFYGYTF.

The V and J genes are TRBV5-4 and TRBJ2-7; perhaps TRBD1 as D (5 bases). The CDR3 sequence is 13 residues long. Between the trimmed V and J ends, which lost 0 bases and 2 bases, there was a span of 6 bases. In germline, CDR1 is SGHNT, CDR2 YYREEE (reference sequence). The CDR3 nucleotides read TGTGCCAGCAGCTTGGACAGGACCTACGAGCAGTACTTC. Protein product: CASSLDRTYEQYF.

The V call is TRBV9, the J call TRBJ2-3; a possible D gene is TRBD2 (5 bases). CDR1 is SGDLS, CDR2 YYNGEE, per germline. This CDR3 has 14 amino acids. V was shortened by 10 bases and J by 2 bases, with 17 bases between the two germline ends. The CDR3 here is CASSVATYTDTQYF. DNA for the CDR3: TGTGCCTCCTCAGTAGCGACCTACACAGATACGCAGTATTTT. The whole variable domain, filled in from reference TRBV9 and TRBJ2-3, reads DSGVTQTPKHLITATGQRVTLRCSPRSGDLSVYWYQQSLDQGLQFLIQYYNGEERAKGNILERFSAQQFPDLHSELNLSSLELGDSALYFCASSVATYTDTQYFGPGTRLTVL.

The chain is built from TRBV6-6 and TRBJ1-1, with a tentative D call TRBD1 (5 bases). The V end lost 2 bases, the J end lost 5 bases, and 12 bases lay between the germline ends. This CDR3 is built from 14 residues. In germline, CDR1 is MNHNY, CDR2 SVGAGI (reference sequence). The CDR3 DNA is TGTGCCAGCAGTTACGGGCAGGGTCGGACTGAAGCTTTCTTT. This codes for CASSYGQGRTEAFF.

The CDR3 loop is CASSWTRVGPEAFF. CDR3 DNA: TGTGCCAGTAGTTGGACGAGGGTTGGCCCTGAAGCTTTCTTT. V and J are TRBV19 and TRBJ1-1, with D uncertain. Germline V gives CDR1 LNHDA, CDR2 SQIVND (reference sequence). Trimming cost V 5 bases and J 6 bases, with 16 bases left between them. This CDR3 comprises 14 residues.